The 25 T cell receptor beta chains below all came from one sample that was sequenced in a study of Graves' ophthalmopathy and Graves' hyperthyroidism. Transcripts of RNA were the source for amplifying TCR beta CDR3 regions. Following a first-round RT-PCR that used HTBI primers, a second-round multiplex PCR was carried out. TCRdb re-analysed the multiplex PCR reads in MiXCR, keeping a single row per CDR3 protein. The data show a few hundred thousand distinct CDR3 sequences, roughly 21% seen once. Sequenced input: peripheral blood. Every receptor here comes from a woman between 18 and 29 years old with stable Graves' hyperthyroidism.

This clonotype was counted ten times or more. The gene calls are TRBV12-3 or TRBV12-4 and TRBJ2-5, with D uncertain. The germline V and J ends were trimmed by 2 bases and 3 bases, with 19 bases remaining between them. The CDR3 spans 17 residues. The CDR3, as DNA: TGTGCCAGCAGTTTAAAGTCGTCTGTGCATCGGGAAGAGACCCAGTACTTC. This codes for CASSLKSSVHREETQYF.

At least ten counts were recorded for this clonotype. The chain is built from TRBV5-1 and TRBJ2-7; D remains unclear. The germline V gene encodes CDR1 SGHRS and CDR2 YFSETQ. The CDR3 spans 14 residues. With 0 bases removed from V and 3 bases from J, the gap between germline ends came to 10 bases. DNA for the CDR3: TGCGCCAGCAGCTTGGCGGTGCGGAGCTACGAGCAGTACTTC. This sequence encodes CASSLAVRSYEQYF.

This clonotype was detected ten times or more. The chain links TRBV6-5 to TRBJ2-7, with 8 positions matching TRBD2. V shed 4 bases, J shed 4 bases, and the junction held 3 bases outside the gene matches. The CDR3 contains 13 residues. From germline, CDR1 is MNHEY and CDR2 SVGAGI. CDR3 protein: CASSSSSGYEQYF. The CDR3 DNA reads TGTGCCAGCAGTTCCTCTAGCGGGTACGAGCAGTACTTC.

This clonotype was seen ten or more times. The chain recombines TRBV20-1 with TRBJ1-5; TRBD1 agrees at 8 bases. V lost 2 bases, J lost 2 bases, and 8 bases stayed unmatched. This CDR3 spans 16 amino acids. Germline lookup yields CDR1 DFQATT and CDR2 SNEGSKA (reference sequence). In DNA, the CDR3 is TGCAGTGCTAGAACAACAGGGGGGAGAGGCAATCAGCCCCAGCATTTT. Protein product: CSARTTGGRGNQPQHF.

CDR3 nucleotides: TGTGCCAGCAGTCCCCGACTAGCGGGAGGTCCGAAGGGAGAGACCCAGTACTTC. Amino acids: CASSPRLAGGPKGETQYF. The chain uses TRBV27 and TRBJ2-5, with 13 nucleotides matching TRBD2. Trimming took 5 bases from V and 4 from J; bases not matched to a gene: 13. The germline V gene encodes CDR1 MNHEY and CDR2 SMNVEV (reference sequence). The CDR3 runs to 18 residues.

The chain couples TRBV20-1 to TRBJ2-4, with TRBD1 identical over 8 bases. Looked up from germline, CDR1 is DFQATT and CDR2 is SNEGSKA (reference sequence). CDR3 length: 19 amino acids. Trimming at V came to 5 bases and at J to 0 bases, leaving 18 bases not matched to a gene. For the CDR3, the DNA is TGCAGTGCTCACTCCTACAGGGGGAGGAATCAGTTAGCCAAAAACATTCAGTACTTC. Amino acids: CSAHSYRGRNQLAKNIQYF.

This clonotype has ten or more counts. The gene calls are TRBV11-2 and TRBJ2-5; D remains unclear. The length of the CDR3 is 14 residues. Germline V CDR1 and CDR2: SGHAT, FQNNGV. Trimming shortened V by 1 base and J by 2 bases, and 8 bases separated the two germline ends. DNA of the CDR3: TGTGCCAGCAGCTTAGGCGGACCTCAAGAGACCCAGTACTTC. Translating it yields CASSLGGPQETQYF.

This clonotype was seen at least ten times. The chain is built from TRBV29-1 and TRBJ2-5, with D tentatively TRBD1 or TRBD2 (5 bases each). With 3 bases removed from V and 1 base from J, the gap between germline ends came to 15 bases. CDR1 is SQVTM and CDR2 is ANQGSEA in the germline V gene. The CDR3 is made up of 15 amino acids. CDR3 sequence (DNA): TGCAGCGTTGAGTCCTCTCCGGGGCGCCAAGAGACCCAGTACTTC. Translation: CSVESSPGRQETQYF.

This clonotype showed up many times. The chain combines TRBV28 with TRBJ2-7; TRBD2 aligns across 11 bases. The CDR3 contains 14 residues. CDR1 is MDHEN and CDR2 is SYDVKM in the germline V gene. V trimming: 5 bases; J trimming: 7 bases; junction bases outside the gene matches: 7. The CDR3 bases are TGTGCCAGCAGTATTACCGGGACTAGCGGTGAGCAGTACTTC. Its protein is CASSITGTSGEQYF.

This clonotype came up many times. V and J are TRBV7-2 and TRBJ1-5; D is unclear. Looked up from germline, CDR1 is SGHTA and CDR2 is FQGNSA. The ends were cut back, 3 bases at V and 2 bases at J, with 5 bases in the middle. The CDR3 extends over 13 amino acids. The CDR3 nucleotides are TGTGCCAGCAGCTTTAACGGCAATCAGCCCCAGCATTTT. Translating it yields CASSFNGNQPQHF.

This clonotype was recorded at least ten times. The rearrangement links TRBV5-1 to TRBJ1-1; the match to TRBD1 covers 9 bases. J lost 0 bases, V lost 4 bases, and 4 bases had no gene match. The length of the CDR3 is 15 residues. Germline V gene data show CDR1 as SGHRS and CDR2 as YFSETQ. DNA of the CDR3: TGCGCCAGCAGCATCGACAGGGGGATGAACACTGAAGCTTTCTTT. Its protein product is CASSIDRGMNTEAFF.

This clonotype showed up many times. This rearrangement joins TRBV20-1 to TRBJ1-6; 8 bases are a match to TRBD1. The trim removed 3 bases at V and 0 bases at J, leaving 7 bases unmatched. The CDR3 runs to 17 residues. Germline CDR1 and CDR2: DFQATT and SNEGSKA (reference sequence). DNA for the CDR3: TGCAGTGCTAGTGTCCAGGGGGCGAGCTCCTATAATTCACCCCTCCACTTT. It specifies CSASVQGASSYNSPLHF.

This clonotype was found a few times. The chain is built from TRBV19 and TRBJ2-1; 10 nucleotides line up with TRBD2. CDR1 and CDR2 (germline): LNHDA, SQIVND (reference sequence). Trimming removed 6 bases from V and 8 bases from J; junction bases left unmatched: 13. CDR3 length: 16 amino acids. CDR3 loop: CASRSRPSGRLDEQFF. For the CDR3, the DNA is TGTGCCAGTAGATCCCGGCCTAGCGGGAGATTGGATGAGCAGTTCTTC.

The table lists this clonotype with many counts. This chain connects TRBV6-1 to TRBJ2-7; TRBD1 matches at 8 bases. Germline loops: CDR1 MNHNS, CDR2 SASEGT. The CDR3 covers 14 residues. The V segment lost 5 bases and the J segment 4 bases; nucleotides outside the gene matches: 7. In DNA, the CDR3 is TGTGCCAGCAGTAGAATCCAGGGGGCGTACGAGCAGTACTTC. Translation: CASSRIQGAYEQYF.

This clonotype was counted at least ten times. The CDR3 region is CASSPGTVSYEQYF. The CDR3 region has the DNA TGTGCCAGCAGCCCCGGGACAGTCTCCTACGAGCAGTACTTC. The chain combines TRBV27 with TRBJ2-7; TRBD1 agrees at 7 bases. Germline-derived CDR1 and CDR2 are MNHEY and SMNVEV (reference sequence). This CDR3 is 14 amino acids long. V shed 6 bases, J shed 0 bases, and the junction held 5 bases outside the gene matches.

J is TRBJ2-4 and V is TRBV28; no definite D call. The CDR3 totals 14 residues. Per germline, CDR1 MDHEN and CDR2 SYDVKM. V was cut by 3 bases and J by 3 bases, with 9 bases left in between. The CDR3 nucleotides read TGTGCCAGCAGTTTGGGAAATAGCAAAAACATTCAGTACTTC. Protein: CASSLGNSKNIQYF.

This chain uses TRBV11-1 with TRBJ1-2; D is possibly TRBD1 (6 bases). Deletions cut 5 bases from V and 8 bases from J, with 24 bases between. This CDR3 region has 16 residues. Germline lookup yields CDR1 SGHAT and CDR2 FQDESV (reference sequence). Here the CDR3 reads CASSLLFSRGYKGYTF. The CDR3 DNA sequence: TGTGCCAGCAGCCTCCTTTTTTCGAGGGGGTATAAAGGCTACACCTTC. Full variable domain (missing parts from reference TRBV11-1 and TRBJ1-2): EAEVAQSPRYKITEKSQAVAFWCDPISGHATLYWYRQILGQGPELLVQFQDESVVDDSQLPKDRFSAERLKGVDSTLKIQPAELGDSAMYLCASSLLFSRGYKGYTFGSGTRLTVV.

This clonotype has ten or more counts. The chain carries TRBV6-5 and TRBJ1-1; the D gene is possibly TRBD1 (6 bases). Per the germline V gene, CDR1 is MNHEY and CDR2 is SVGAGI. This CDR3 spans 14 amino acids. Trimming cost V 7 bases and J 0 bases, with 12 bases left between them. DNA for the CDR3: TGTGCCAGCACCACCGACAGGATGAACACTGAAGCTTTCTTT. Translating it yields CASTTDRMNTEAFF.

This clonotype was recorded a few times. A read error may explain this, as a much larger clone is one base away. The V call is TRBV20-1, the J call TRBJ2-5, with 9 bases matching TRBD2. There are 14 residues in the CDR3. Germline V CDR1 and CDR2: DFQATT, SNEGSKA (reference sequence). CDR3 sequence reads: CSAPRLAVEETRYF. The CDR3 nucleotides are TGCAGTGCCCCAAGACTAGCGGTGGAAGAGACCCGGTACTTC.

There are a few counts of this clonotype. The chain has TRBV3-1 and TRBJ1-3; the D gene is possibly TRBD1 (5 bases). Germline V gene sequence: CDR1 LGHDT, CDR2 YNNKEL (reference sequence). V was clipped by 4 bases and J by 0 bases, with 16 bases between them. The CDR3 has 17 amino acids. CDR3: CASSPGLQGLSGNTIYF. As DNA, the CDR3 is TGTGCCAGCAGCCCGGGCCTGCAGGGCCTCTCTGGAAACACCATATATTTT.

The sample holds many counts of this clonotype. The chain carries TRBV12-3 or TRBV12-4 and TRBJ2-7; D gene ambiguous. Trimming took 6 bases from V and 2 from J, leaving 17 bases between them. The length of the CDR3 is 15 residues. The CDR3: CASSLRSGSTYEQYF. The CDR3 DNA reads TGTGCCAGCAGCTTAAGGTCGGGTTCAACCTACGAGCAGTACTTC.

The V and J genes are TRBV30 and TRBJ2-2; D possibly corresponds to TRBD2 (5 bases). Germline V CDR1 and CDR2: GTSNPN, SVGIG (reference sequence). V was shortened by 2 bases and J by 7 bases, with 8 bases between the two germline ends. This CDR3 spans 12 amino acids. The DNA for the CDR3 is TGTGCCTGGAGTTCCGGACTCGGGGAGCTGTTTTTT. Translating gives CAWSSGLGELFF.

This clonotype was observed at least ten times. The chain links TRBV29-1 to TRBJ2-2; a weak D match, TRBD2 (6 bases). V shed 3 bases and J shed 6 bases, with 14 bases lying between them. This CDR3 comprises 14 residues. CDR1 is SQVTM, CDR2 ANQGSEA, per germline. CDR3 in DNA: TGCAGCGTTGACCTCTCCCCGGGAGCCGGGGAGCTGTTTTTT. It specifies CSVDLSPGAGELFF.

This clonotype has at least ten counts. The rearrangement joins TRBV12-3 or TRBV12-4 to TRBJ1-2; D gene unclear. The CDR3 has 13 amino acids. The germline V and J ends were trimmed by 2 bases and 2 bases, with 6 bases remaining between them. CDR3 protein: CASSLRPNYGYTF. The CDR3 DNA is TGTGCCAGCAGTTTAAGGCCGAACTATGGCTACACCTTC.

This clonotype has more than one count but fewer than ten. No conserved phenylalanine or tryptophan is present at the end of the CDR3, so a read error is the likely explanation. The chain links TRBV11-2 to TRBJ1-2, with a tentative D call TRBD1 (5 bases). Germline loops: CDR1 SGHAT, CDR2 FQNNGV. There are 14 residues in the CDR3. V was cut by 1 base and J by 2 bases, with 8 bases left in between. The CDR3 spells CASSLGGGNYGYTV. As DNA, the CDR3 is TGTGCCAGCAGCTTAGGTGGGGGGAACTATGGCTACACCGTC.